This record looks at one TCR beta chain sequence and its context. This entry belongs to a study of blood T cell repertoires in COVID-19. Overall study context: Acute-phase and convalescent COVID-19 samples originated in the United States, Italy and Spain. PBMCs, B-cell-depleted T cells, or T cells were the source of the cDNA or gDNA that made up the material.

Methods used by the authors: Estimation of nucleated cell counts was performed using reference gene primer amplification. TCRdb keeps only in-frame clones here, not all; method: immunoSEQ multiplex PCR. D and trimming were read from the DNA, whereas the V and J calls and clone size are those reported in that table. The top ten hold around 1.4% of the sample, which has hundreds of thousands of clones, 70% to 90% seen once. J gave up 4 bases and V 3 bases, and 4 bases lay outside the gene matches. The CDR3 consists of 16 residues. CDR1 and CDR2 (germline): SGHRS, YFSETQ. This clonotype was obtained from a man between 70 and 80 years old with acute or convalescent COVID-19. This sequence joins TRBV5-1 and TRBJ1-6; TRBD1 matches at 10 bases. Sequencing input: peripheral blood. CDR3: CASSWTGGAYNSPLHF. The CDR3 DNA is TGCGCCAGCAGCTGGACAGGGGGAGCTTATAATTCACCCCTCCACTTT.